Presented here are 25 T cell receptor beta chains from one specimen sequenced in a study of cytomegalovirus exposure and HLA in healthy donors. Libraries were prepared by immunoSEQ multiplex PCR; TCRdb keeps only in-frame clonotypes and omits some of them. The data contain about 150,000 clones, about 80% of them seen just once; the ten biggest clones take up less than 35%. Sequenced sample: PBMCs. These receptor sequences come from a man aged 25-45 years in good health and CMV-seropositive.

Here the CDR3 reads CAISENSLSTDTQYF. The CDR3 DNA reads TGTGCCATCAGTGAAAACAGCCTGAGCACAGATACGCAGTATTTT. The rearrangement joins TRBV10-3 to TRBJ2-3; D remains ambiguous. V was trimmed by 3 bases and J by 0 bases, leaving 10 bases between them. Germline assignment: CDR1 ENHRY and CDR2 SYGVKD. The CDR3 runs 15 residues.

Comments on this clone: Other DNA variants within this sample encode the same CDR3. The chain joins TRBV27 to TRBJ2-7; D is unresolved. This CDR3 contains 12 residues. Trimming stripped 5 bases from V and 4 bases from J, with 9 bases between. CDR1 is MNHEY, CDR2 SMNVEV, per germline (reference sequence). The DNA of the CDR3 is TGTGCCAGCAGTCCCTCCCCGTACGAGCAGTACTTC. This translates into CASSPSPYEQYF.

This clone has just one count. This chain uses TRBV28 with TRBJ1-2, with 10 bases that match TRBD1. The trim removed 6 bases at V and 7 bases at J, leaving 2 bases unmatched. Germline V CDR1 and CDR2: MDHEN, SYDVKM. The CDR3 extends over 12 amino acids. The CDR3 protein is CASSDRGLGYTF. In DNA, the CDR3 is TGTGCCAGCAGCGACAGGGGGCTTGGCTACACCTTC.

V and J are TRBV18 and TRBJ1-2, with a possible D match to TRBD1 (5 bases). This CDR3 region has 14 residues. V was cut by 5 bases and J by 4 bases, with 14 bases left in between. Germline CDR1 and CDR2: KGHSH and LQKENI. CDR3 region: CASSNRGEPYGYTF. The DNA for the CDR3 is TGTGCCAGCTCAAACCGGGGGGAACCCTATGGCTACACCTTC. Drawing the rest from reference TRBV18 and TRBJ1-2, the complete variable domain is NAGVMQNPRHLVRRRGQEARLRCSPMKGHSHVYWYRQLPEEGLKFMVYLQKENIIDESGMPKERFSAEFPKEGPSILRIQQVVRGDSAAYFCASSNRGEPYGYTFGSGTRLTVV.

The chain is built from TRBV30 and TRBJ2-3, with 7 bases lining up with TRBD2. The germline gives CDR1 GTSNPN, CDR2 SVGIG (reference sequence). The junction had 18 bases not matched to a gene; V was cut back by 3 bases and J by 3 bases. The length of the CDR3 is 18 residues. CDR3 in amino acids: CAWSGLIGREFQTDTQYF. The CDR3 DNA reads as TGTGCCTGGAGCGGACTAATCGGGCGGGAGTTTCAGACAGATACGCAGTATTTT.

The J gene is TRBJ1-4, the V gene TRBV6-6; 8 bases match TRBD1. The V segment lost 2 bases and the J segment 3 bases; nucleotides outside the gene matches: 5. This CDR3 spans 16 amino acids. The germline CDR1 and CDR2 sequences are MNHNY and SVGAGI (reference sequence). CDR3 amino acids: CASSYAHRGSNEKLFF. DNA of the CDR3: TGTGCCAGCAGTTACGCACACAGGGGGTCTAATGAAAAACTGTTTTTT.

The CDR3 DNA reads TGTGCCAGCAGCCAAGATCGAACTAGCGGGGGTTACGAGCAGTACTTC. Residues: CASSQDRTSGGYEQYF. The chain employs TRBV4-2 and TRBJ2-7; TRBD2 matches at 11 bases. Looked up from germline, CDR1 is LGHNA and CDR2 is YNFKEQ. The CDR3 covers 16 residues. After removal of 0 bases from V and 4 bases from J, the junction contained 5 bases not matched to a gene.

The genes are TRBV2 and TRBJ2-3, with TRBD2 matching 10 bases. The germline CDR1 and CDR2 sequences are SNHLY and FYNNEI. The CDR3 extends over 14 amino acids. After removal of 11 bases from V and 2 bases from J, the junction contained 7 bases not matched to a gene. CDR3 nucleotide sequence: TGTGCCGGTCTAGCGGGAGCTTTCACAGATACGCAGTATTTT. It codes for CAGLAGAFTDTQYF. Combining the CDR3 with reference TRBV2 and TRBJ2-3 gives the whole variable domain EPEVTQTPSHQVTQMGQEVILRCVPISNHLYFYWYRQILGQKVEFLVSFYNNEISEKSEIFDDQFSVERPDGSNFTLKIRSTKLEDSAMYFCAGLAGAFTDTQYFGPGTRLTVL.

As to this clone: Other DNA sequences in this sample translate to the same CDR3. CDR3 sequence: CASSPGTGGNEQFF. The CDR3 nucleotides read TGCGCCAGCAGCCCCGGGACAGGGGGCAATGAGCAGTTCTTC. This chain links TRBV5-1 with TRBJ2-1; TRBD1 agrees at 11 bases. Trimming removed 4 bases from V and 6 bases from J; junction bases left unmatched: 3. The CDR3 has 14 amino acids. The germline V gene encodes CDR1 SGHRS and CDR2 YFSETQ.

V and J are TRBV4-2 and TRBJ2-5, with 7 bases lining up with TRBD2. The CDR3 consists of 15 residues. Germline lookup yields CDR1 LGHNA and CDR2 YNFKEQ. V was pared by 3 bases and J by 1 base, with 5 bases of the junction left unmatched. CDR3 bases: TGTGCCAGCAGCCAGGATATAGCGGGCCAAGAGACCCAGTACTTC. Translating it yields CASSQDIAGQETQYF.

The chain has TRBV27 and TRBJ1-4, with TRBD1 identical over 7 bases. V was pared by 5 bases and J by 5 bases, with 5 bases of the junction left unmatched. This CDR3 spans 14 amino acids. Germline loops: CDR1 MNHEY, CDR2 SMNVEV (reference sequence). CDR3 protein: CASSPGTANEKLFF. The DNA for the CDR3 is TGTGCCAGCAGTCCCGGGACAGCAAATGAAAAACTGTTTTTT.

The rearrangement uses TRBV5-1 and TRBJ2-1, with D perhaps matching TRBD1 (6 bases). V lost 6 bases, J lost 2 bases, and 12 bases lay in between. Germline CDR1 and CDR2: SGHRS and YFSETQ. The CDR3 runs 14 residues. In DNA form, the CDR3 reads TGCGCCAGCAACCCGGACAGTCCCTACAATGAGCAGTTCTTC. Its translation: CASNPDSPYNEQFF. The whole variable domain, remainder taken from reference TRBV5-1 and TRBJ2-1, is KAGVTQTPRYLIKTRGQQVTLSCSPISGHRSVSWYQQTPGQGLQFLFEYFSETQRNKGNFPGRFSGRQFSNSRSEMNVSTLELGDSALYLCASNPDSPYNEQFFGPGTRLTVL.

This clone was detected many times. The chain combines TRBV5-1 with TRBJ2-7; possible D gene TRBD2, 6 bases. Trimming removed 1 base at V and 6 bases at J, with 14 bases between. CDR3 length: 14 amino acids. Per germline, CDR1 SGHRS and CDR2 YFSETQ. The CDR3 nucleotides read TGCGCCAGCAGCTTGAGGCGGGAACTCTCCGAGCAGTACTTC. Its protein is CASSLRRELSEQYF.

In DNA, the CDR3 is TGTGCCAGCAGCGTAGGGGCGGGAAACGTTTACGAGCAGTACTTC. Protein: CASSVGAGNVYEQYF. The chain links TRBV9 to TRBJ2-7; possible D gene TRBD2, 6 bases. Trimming cost V 0 bases and J 4 bases, with 14 bases left between them. This CDR3 comprises 15 residues. The V gene's germline CDR1 is SGDLS and CDR2 YYNGEE.

This chain connects TRBV5-4 to TRBJ1-2; D is perhaps TRBD1 (5 bases). Germline V gives CDR1 SGHNT, CDR2 YYREEE (reference sequence). This CDR3 contains 16 residues. Trimming stripped 0 bases from V and 3 bases from J, with 15 bases between. The CDR3 sequence is CASSLVFLGEDYGYTF. The CDR3 DNA follows: TGTGCCAGCAGCTTGGTTTTTCTAGGGGAGGACTATGGCTACACCTTC.

The chain uses TRBV6-6 and TRBJ1-1; tentative D call: TRBD1 (5 bases). This CDR3 is 14 amino acids long. Germline V gene lookup returns CDR1 MNHNY and CDR2 SVGAGI (reference sequence). With 6 bases removed from V and 1 base from J, the gap between germline ends came to 12 bases. This CDR3 is CASSPMGGNTEAFF. The CDR3 DNA follows: TGTGCCAGCAGCCCCATGGGGGGGAACACTGAAGCTTTCTTT.

The chain combines TRBV6-5 with TRBJ1-1; the match to TRBD1 covers 7 bases. Germline V lookup: CDR1 MNHEY, CDR2 SVGAGI. The CDR3 runs to 13 residues. Germline trimming cut 5 bases from V and 6 bases from J; bases unmatched to any gene: 6. The CDR3 spells CASSVGGASEAFF. The CDR3 DNA follows: TGTGCCAGCAGTGTAGGGGGCGCTTCTGAAGCTTTCTTT.

The chain has TRBV6-1 and TRBJ2-3; possible D gene TRBD2, 5 bases. The CDR3 totals 12 residues. Germline V gives CDR1 MNHNS, CDR2 SASEGT. V was clipped by 6 bases and J by 1 base, with 5 bases between them. The CDR3 DNA reads as TGTGCCAGCAGAGCGGGCACAGATACGCAGTATTTT. It yields the protein CASRAGTDTQYF.

This clone was seen a single time. J is TRBJ1-2 and V is TRBV9, with D uncertain. Deletions cut 4 bases from V and 4 bases from J, with 14 bases between. In germline, CDR1 is SGDLS, CDR2 YYNGEE. The CDR3 covers 14 residues. CDR3 loop: CASSPHLESYGYTF. DNA of the CDR3: TGTGCCAGCAGCCCTCATCTAGAATCCTATGGCTACACCTTC.

The CDR3 DNA sequence: TGTGCCAGCAGTTCCCTCGGACTAGCGGAGGGCAATGAGCAGTTCTTC. Its protein is CASSSLGLAEGNEQFF. The gene calls are TRBV27 and TRBJ2-1, with 10 bases identical to TRBD2. The CDR3 totals 16 residues. With V trimmed by 4 bases and J by 6 bases, 9 bases remained unmatched. Germline V gene lookup returns CDR1 MNHEY and CDR2 SMNVEV (reference sequence).

This chain links TRBV7-6 with TRBJ2-1; D is ambiguous. Between the trimmed V and J ends, which lost 4 bases and 3 bases, there was a span of 7 bases. This CDR3 contains 13 residues. CDR1 is SGHVS and CDR2 is FNYEAQ in the germline V gene. The CDR3 loop reads CASSSQLYNEQFF. The CDR3 DNA reads TGTGCCAGCAGCTCGCAACTCTACAATGAGCAGTTCTTC.

The CDR3 DNA follows: TGCGCCAGCAGCAGAACAGGGGTAATGAACACTGAAGCTTTCTTT. Protein sequence: CASSRTGVMNTEAFF. This sequence joins TRBV5-1 and TRBJ1-1; 7 bases match TRBD1. Trimming at V came to 4 bases and at J to 0 bases, leaving 6 bases not matched to a gene. The CDR3 runs to 15 residues. Germline CDR1 reads SGHRS; CDR2 reads YFSETQ.

The V call is TRBV27, the J call TRBJ2-7; TRBD2 matches 13 bases. The germline CDR1 and CDR2 sequences are MNHEY and SMNVEV (reference sequence). Trimming at V came to 8 bases and at J to 4 bases, leaving 8 bases not matched to a gene. This CDR3 has 15 amino acids. Here the CDR3 reads CASGPRTSGRYEQYF. The CDR3 region has the DNA TGTGCCAGCGGACCGAGGACTAGCGGGAGATACGAGCAGTACTTC.

V usage is TRBV7-8 and J usage is TRBJ1-6; TRBD1 matches 11 bases. The junction had 2 bases not matched to a gene; V was cut back by 0 bases and J by 10 bases. CDR3 length equals 15 residues. Germline CDR1 and CDR2: SGHVS and FQNEAQ. In DNA form, the CDR3 reads TGTGCCAGCAGCTTAGCCGGGACAGGGGGATCACCCCTCCACTTT. Protein: CASSLAGTGGSPLHF.

The chain's CDR3 is CASSYTGEAGGEQYF. The CDR3 nucleotides read TGTGCCAGCAGTTACACCGGAGAGGCCGGAGGCGAGCAGTACTTC. The V gene is TRBV6-6, the J gene TRBJ2-7; weak D call: TRBD2 (5 bases). Trimming took 2 bases from V and 6 from J, leaving 17 bases between them. Germline CDR1 is MNHNY and CDR2 is SVGAGI (reference sequence). The length of the CDR3 is 15 residues.